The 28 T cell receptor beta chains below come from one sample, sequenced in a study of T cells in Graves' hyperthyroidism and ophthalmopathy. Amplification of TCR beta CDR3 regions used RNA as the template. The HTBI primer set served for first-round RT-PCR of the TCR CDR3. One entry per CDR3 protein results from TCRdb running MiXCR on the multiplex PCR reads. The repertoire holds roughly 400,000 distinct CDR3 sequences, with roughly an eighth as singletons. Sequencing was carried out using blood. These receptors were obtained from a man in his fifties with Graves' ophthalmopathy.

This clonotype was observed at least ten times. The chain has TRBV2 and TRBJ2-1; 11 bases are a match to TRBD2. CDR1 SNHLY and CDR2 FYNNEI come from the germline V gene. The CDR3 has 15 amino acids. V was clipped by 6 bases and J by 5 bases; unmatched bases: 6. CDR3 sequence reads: CASRETSGNNNEQFF. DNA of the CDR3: TGTGCCAGCAGGGAGACTAGCGGGAACAACAATGAGCAGTTCTTC.

In nucleotides, the CDR3 is TGTGCCAGCTCCGACTTCGGCGGCGGAGGACACAATGAGCAGTTCTTC. It specifies CASSDFGGGGHNEQFF. The chain couples TRBV18 to TRBJ2-1; tentatively, D is TRBD2 (5 bases). The germline V gene encodes CDR1 KGHSH and CDR2 LQKENI. The CDR3 spans 16 residues. The V end was cut by 6 bases, the J end by 5 bases, with 20 bases between. Full variable domain (missing parts from reference TRBV18 and TRBJ2-1): NAGVMQNPRHLVRRRGQEARLRCSPMKGHSHVYWYRQLPEEGLKFMVYLQKENIIDESGMPKERFSAEFPKEGPSILRIQQVVRGDSAAYFCASSDFGGGGHNEQFFGPGTRLTVL.

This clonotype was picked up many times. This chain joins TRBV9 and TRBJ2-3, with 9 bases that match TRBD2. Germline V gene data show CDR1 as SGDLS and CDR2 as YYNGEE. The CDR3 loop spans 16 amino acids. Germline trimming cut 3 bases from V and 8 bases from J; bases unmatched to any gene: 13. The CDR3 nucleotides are TGTGCCAGCAGCGGCGGGACTAGCCTCGGAAGAGGTACGCAGTATTTT. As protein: CASSGGTSLGRGTQYF.

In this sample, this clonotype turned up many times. CDR3 nucleotide sequence: TGTGCCAGCAGGCCAGGGATGGGAAACACCATATATTTT. It yields the protein CASRPGMGNTIYF. This rearrangement joins TRBV12-3 or TRBV12-4 to TRBJ1-3, with TRBD1 as a possible D gene (5 bases). The ends were cut back, 6 bases at V and 4 bases at J, with 10 bases in the middle. This CDR3 has 13 residues.

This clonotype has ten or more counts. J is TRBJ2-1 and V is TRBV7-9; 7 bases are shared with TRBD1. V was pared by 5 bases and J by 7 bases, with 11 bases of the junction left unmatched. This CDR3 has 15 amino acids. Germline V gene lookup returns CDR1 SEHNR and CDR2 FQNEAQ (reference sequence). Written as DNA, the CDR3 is TGTGCCAGCAGCCAGGGACAGTCAGTCGTTAATGAGCAGTTCTTC. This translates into CASSQGQSVVNEQFF.

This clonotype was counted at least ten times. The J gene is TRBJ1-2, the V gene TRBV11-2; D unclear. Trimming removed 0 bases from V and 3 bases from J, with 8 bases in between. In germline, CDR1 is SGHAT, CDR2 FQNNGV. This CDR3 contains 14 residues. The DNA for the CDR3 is TGTGCCAGCAGCTTAGACCGGGCTTACTATGGCTACACCTTC. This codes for CASSLDRAYYGYTF.

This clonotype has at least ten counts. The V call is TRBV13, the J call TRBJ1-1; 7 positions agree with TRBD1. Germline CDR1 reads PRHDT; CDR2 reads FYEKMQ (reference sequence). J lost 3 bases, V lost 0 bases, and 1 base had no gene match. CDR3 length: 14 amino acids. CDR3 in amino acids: CASSLGGGDTEAFF. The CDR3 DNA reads TGTGCCAGCAGCTTAGGAGGGGGCGACACTGAAGCTTTCTTT.

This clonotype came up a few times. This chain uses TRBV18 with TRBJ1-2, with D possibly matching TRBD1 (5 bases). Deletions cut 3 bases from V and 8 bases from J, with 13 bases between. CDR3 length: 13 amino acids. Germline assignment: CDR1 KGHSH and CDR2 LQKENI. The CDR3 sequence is CASSPWDPEGYTF. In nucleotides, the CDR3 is TGTGCCAGCTCACCGTGGGACCCTGAGGGCTACACCTTC.

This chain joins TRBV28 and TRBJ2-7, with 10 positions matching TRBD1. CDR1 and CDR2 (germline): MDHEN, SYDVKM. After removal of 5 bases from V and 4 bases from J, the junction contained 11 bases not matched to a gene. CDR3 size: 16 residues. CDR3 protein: CASSPYAGQGFYEQYF. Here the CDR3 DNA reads TGTGCCAGCAGTCCCTACGCGGGACAGGGGTTTTACGAGCAGTACTTC.

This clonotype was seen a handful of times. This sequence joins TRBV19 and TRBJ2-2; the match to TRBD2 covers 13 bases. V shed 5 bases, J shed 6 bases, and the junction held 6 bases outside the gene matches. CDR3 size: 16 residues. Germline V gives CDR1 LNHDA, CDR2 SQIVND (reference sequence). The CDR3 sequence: CASSRGTSGIAGELFF. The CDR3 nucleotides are TGTGCCAGTAGTCGCGGGACTAGCGGGATCGCCGGGGAGCTGTTTTTT.

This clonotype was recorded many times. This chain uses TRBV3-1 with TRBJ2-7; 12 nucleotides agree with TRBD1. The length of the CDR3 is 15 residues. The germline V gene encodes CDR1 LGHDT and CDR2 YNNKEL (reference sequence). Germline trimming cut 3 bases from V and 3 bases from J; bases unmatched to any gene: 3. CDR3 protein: CASSQGTGGNYEQYF. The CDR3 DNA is TGTGCCAGCAGCCAGGGGACAGGGGGCAACTACGAGCAGTACTTC.

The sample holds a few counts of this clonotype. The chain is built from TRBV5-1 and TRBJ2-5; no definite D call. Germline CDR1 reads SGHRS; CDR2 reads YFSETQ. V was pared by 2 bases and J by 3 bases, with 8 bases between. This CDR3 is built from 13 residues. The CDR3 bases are TGCGCCAGCAGCTTCAGGTCAGAAGAGACCCAGTACTTC. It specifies CASSFRSEETQYF.

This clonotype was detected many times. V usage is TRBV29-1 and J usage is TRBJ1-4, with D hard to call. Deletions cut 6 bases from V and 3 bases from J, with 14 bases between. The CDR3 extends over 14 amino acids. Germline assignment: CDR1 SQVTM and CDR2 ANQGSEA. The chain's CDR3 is CSVTRRRSNEKLFF. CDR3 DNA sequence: TGCAGCGTAACACGTAGGAGGTCTAATGAAAAACTGTTTTTT. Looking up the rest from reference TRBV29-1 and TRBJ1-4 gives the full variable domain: SAVISQKPSRDICQRGTSLTIQCQVDSQVTMMFWYRQQPGQSLTLIATANQGSEATYESGFVIDKFPISRPNLTFSTLTVSNMSPEDSSIYLCSVTRRRSNEKLFFGSGTQLSVL.

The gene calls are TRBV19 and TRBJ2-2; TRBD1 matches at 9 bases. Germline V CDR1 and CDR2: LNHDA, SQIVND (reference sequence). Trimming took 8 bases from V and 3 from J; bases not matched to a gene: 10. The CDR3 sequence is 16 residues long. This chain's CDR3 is CASASGQGHYTGELFF. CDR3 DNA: TGTGCCAGTGCCTCTGGACAGGGGCATTACACCGGGGAGCTGTTTTTT.

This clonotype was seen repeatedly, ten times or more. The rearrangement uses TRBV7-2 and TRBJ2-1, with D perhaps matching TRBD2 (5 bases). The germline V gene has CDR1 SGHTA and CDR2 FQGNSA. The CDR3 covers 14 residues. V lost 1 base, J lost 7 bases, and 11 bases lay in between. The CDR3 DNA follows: TGTGCCAGCAGCTTAGGTCCGGGAAGTAATGAGCAGTTCTTC. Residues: CASSLGPGSNEQFF.

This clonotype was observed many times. Here the CDR3 reads CATSDMTGESSYNEQFF. Written as DNA, the CDR3 is TGTGCCACCAGTGATATGACAGGGGAAAGCTCCTACAATGAGCAGTTCTTC. The V call is TRBV24-1, the J call TRBJ2-1; 8 bases are shared with TRBD1. CDR1 is KGHDR, CDR2 SFDVKD, per germline. J gave up 0 bases and V 3 bases, and 6 bases lay outside the gene matches. This CDR3 is 17 amino acids long.

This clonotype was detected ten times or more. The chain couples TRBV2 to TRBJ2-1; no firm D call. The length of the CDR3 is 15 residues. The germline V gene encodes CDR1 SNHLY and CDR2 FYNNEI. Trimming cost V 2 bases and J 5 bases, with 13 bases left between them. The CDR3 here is CASSEIKGANNEQFF. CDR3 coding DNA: TGTGCCAGCAGTGAAATTAAAGGAGCGAACAATGAGCAGTTCTTC.

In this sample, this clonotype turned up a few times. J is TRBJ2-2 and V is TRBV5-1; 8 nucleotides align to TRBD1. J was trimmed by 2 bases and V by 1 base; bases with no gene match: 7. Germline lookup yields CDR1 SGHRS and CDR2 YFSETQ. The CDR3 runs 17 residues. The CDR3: CASSLIYRGKNTGELFF. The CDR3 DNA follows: TGCGCCAGCAGCTTGATATACAGGGGGAAAAACACCGGGGAGCTGTTTTTT. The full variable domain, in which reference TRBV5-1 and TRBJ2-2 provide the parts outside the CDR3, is KAGVTQTPRYLIKTRGQQVTLSCSPISGHRSVSWYQQTPGQGLQFLFEYFSETQRNKGNFPGRFSGRQFSNSRSEMNVSTLELGDSALYLCASSLIYRGKNTGELFFGEGSRLTVL.

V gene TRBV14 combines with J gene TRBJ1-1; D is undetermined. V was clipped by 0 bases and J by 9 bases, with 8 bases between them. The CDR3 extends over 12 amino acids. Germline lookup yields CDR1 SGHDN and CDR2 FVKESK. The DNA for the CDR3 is TGTGCCAGCAGCCAAGATCGGATCCAAGCTTTCTTT. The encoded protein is CASSQDRIQAFF.

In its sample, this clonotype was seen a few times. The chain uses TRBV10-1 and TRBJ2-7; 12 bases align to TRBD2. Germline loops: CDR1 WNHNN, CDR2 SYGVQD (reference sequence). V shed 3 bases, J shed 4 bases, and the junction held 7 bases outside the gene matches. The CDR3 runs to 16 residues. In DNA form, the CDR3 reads TGCGCCAGCAGTGAACAACTAGCGGGAGGATGGTACGAGCAGTACTTC. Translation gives CASSEQLAGGWYEQYF.

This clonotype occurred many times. The chain's CDR3 is CASSPSGTYYTDTQYF. The CDR3 nucleotides are TGTGCCAGCTCACCTAGCGGGACTTACTACACAGATACGCAGTATTTT. This chain joins TRBV18 and TRBJ2-3, with 8 bases lining up with TRBD2. The V and J ends lost 3 bases and 2 bases, in that order; junction bases with no gene match: 7. This CDR3 has 16 residues. Germline V gives CDR1 KGHSH, CDR2 LQKENI.

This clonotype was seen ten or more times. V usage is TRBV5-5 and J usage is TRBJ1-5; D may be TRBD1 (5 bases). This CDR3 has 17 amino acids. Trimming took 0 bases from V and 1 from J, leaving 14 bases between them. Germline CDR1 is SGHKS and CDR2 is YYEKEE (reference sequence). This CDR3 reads CASSLGESGISNQPQHF. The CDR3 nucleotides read TGTGCCAGCAGCTTGGGAGAGTCAGGGATCAGCAATCAGCCCCAGCATTTT.

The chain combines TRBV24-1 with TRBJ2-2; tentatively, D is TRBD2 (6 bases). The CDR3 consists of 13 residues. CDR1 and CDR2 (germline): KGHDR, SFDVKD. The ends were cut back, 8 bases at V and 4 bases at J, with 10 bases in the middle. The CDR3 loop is CATNRGGTGELFF. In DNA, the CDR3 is TGTGCCACCAACCGGGGAGGCACCGGGGAGCTGTTTTTT.

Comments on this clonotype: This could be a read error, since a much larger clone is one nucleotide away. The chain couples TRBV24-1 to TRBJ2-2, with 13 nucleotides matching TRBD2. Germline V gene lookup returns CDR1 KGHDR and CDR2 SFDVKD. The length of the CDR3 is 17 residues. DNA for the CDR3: TGTGCCACCAGTGATTGGACTAGCGGGAGTTTCACCGGGGGGCTGTTTTTT. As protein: CATSDWTSGSFTGGLFF.

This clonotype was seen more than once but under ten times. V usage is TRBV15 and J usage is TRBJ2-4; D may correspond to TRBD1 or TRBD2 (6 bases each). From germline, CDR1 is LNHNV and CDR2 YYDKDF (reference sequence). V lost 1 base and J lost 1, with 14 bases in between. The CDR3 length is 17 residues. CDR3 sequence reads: CATSRVPSGAAKNIQYF. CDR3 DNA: TGTGCCACCAGCAGAGTTCCCTCGGGGGCGGCCAAAAACATTCAGTACTTC.

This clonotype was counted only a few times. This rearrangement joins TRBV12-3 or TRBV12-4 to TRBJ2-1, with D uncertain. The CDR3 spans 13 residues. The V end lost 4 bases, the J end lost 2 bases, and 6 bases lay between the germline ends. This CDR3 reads CASSSLPYNEQFF. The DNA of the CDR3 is TGTGCCAGCAGTTCCCTACCCTACAATGAGCAGTTCTTC.

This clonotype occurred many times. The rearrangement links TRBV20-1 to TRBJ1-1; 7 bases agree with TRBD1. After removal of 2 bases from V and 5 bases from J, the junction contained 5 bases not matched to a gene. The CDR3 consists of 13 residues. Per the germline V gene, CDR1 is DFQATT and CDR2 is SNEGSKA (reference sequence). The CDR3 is CSARTGARTEAFF. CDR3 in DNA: TGCAGTGCTAGAACAGGGGCGAGGACTGAAGCTTTCTTT.

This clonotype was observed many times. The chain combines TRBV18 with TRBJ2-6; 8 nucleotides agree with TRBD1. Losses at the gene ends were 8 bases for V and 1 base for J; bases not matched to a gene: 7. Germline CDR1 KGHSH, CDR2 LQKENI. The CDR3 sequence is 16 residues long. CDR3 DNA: TGTGCCAGCCAGAAGGACAGGGATTCTGGGGCCAACGTCCTGACTTTC. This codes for CASQKDRDSGANVLTF.